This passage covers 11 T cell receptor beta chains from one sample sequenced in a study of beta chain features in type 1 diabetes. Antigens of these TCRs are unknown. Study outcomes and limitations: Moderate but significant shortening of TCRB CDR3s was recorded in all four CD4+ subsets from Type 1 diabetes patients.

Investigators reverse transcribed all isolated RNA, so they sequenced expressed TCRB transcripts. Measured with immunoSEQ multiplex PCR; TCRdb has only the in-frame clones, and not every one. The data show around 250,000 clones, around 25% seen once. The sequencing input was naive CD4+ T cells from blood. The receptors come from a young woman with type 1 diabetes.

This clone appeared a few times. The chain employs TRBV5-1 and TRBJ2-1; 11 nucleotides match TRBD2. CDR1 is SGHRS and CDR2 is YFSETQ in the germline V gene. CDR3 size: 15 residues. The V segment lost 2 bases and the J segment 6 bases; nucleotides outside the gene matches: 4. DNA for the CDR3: TGCGCCAGCAGCTTCAGACTAGCGGGGCCCAATGAGCAGTTCTTC. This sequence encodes CASSFRLAGPNEQFF. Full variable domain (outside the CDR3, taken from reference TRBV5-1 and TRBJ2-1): KAGVTQTPRYLIKTRGQQVTLSCSPISGHRSVSWYQQTPGQGLQFLFEYFSETQRNKGNFPGRFSGRQFSNSRSEMNVSTLELGDSALYLCASSFRLAGPNEQFFGPGTRLTVL.

The CDR3 nucleotides read TGTGCCAGCAGCTTAGCTGTTCAGGCACCGAACACTGAAGCTTTCTTT. Encoded protein: CASSLAVQAPNTEAFF. The chain uses TRBV5-4 and TRBJ1-1; D uncertain. CDR3 size: 16 residues. The V end lost 2 bases, the J end lost 1 base, and 15 bases lay between the germline ends. Germline V gene data show CDR1 as SGHNT and CDR2 as YYREEE (reference sequence).

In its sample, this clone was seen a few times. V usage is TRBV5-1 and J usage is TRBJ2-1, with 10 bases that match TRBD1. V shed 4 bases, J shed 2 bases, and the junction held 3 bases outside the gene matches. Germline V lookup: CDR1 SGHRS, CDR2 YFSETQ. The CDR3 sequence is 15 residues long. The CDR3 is CASSVGQGPYNEQFF. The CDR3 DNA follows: TGCGCCAGCAGCGTGGGACAGGGGCCCTACAATGAGCAGTTCTTC.

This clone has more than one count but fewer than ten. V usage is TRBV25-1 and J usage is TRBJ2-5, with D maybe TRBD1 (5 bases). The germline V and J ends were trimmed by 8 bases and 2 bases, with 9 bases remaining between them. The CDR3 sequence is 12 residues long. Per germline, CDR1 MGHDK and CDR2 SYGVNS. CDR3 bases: TGTGCCAGCGGTAGGGGTCAAGAGACCCAGTACTTC. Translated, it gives CASGRGQETQYF.

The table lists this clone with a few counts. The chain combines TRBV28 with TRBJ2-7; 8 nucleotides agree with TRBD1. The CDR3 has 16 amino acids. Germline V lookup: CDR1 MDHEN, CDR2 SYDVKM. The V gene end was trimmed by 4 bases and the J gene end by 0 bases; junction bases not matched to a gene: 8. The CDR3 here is CASSWDRLGVSYEQYF. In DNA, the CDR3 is TGTGCCAGCAGTTGGGACAGGTTGGGAGTCTCCTACGAGCAGTACTTC.

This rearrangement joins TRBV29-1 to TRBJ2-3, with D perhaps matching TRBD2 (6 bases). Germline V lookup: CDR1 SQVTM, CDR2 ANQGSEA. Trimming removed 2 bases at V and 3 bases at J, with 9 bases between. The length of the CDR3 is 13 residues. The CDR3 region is CSVETLATDTQYF. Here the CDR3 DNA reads TGCAGCGTTGAAACGCTAGCGACAGATACGCAGTATTTT.

In DNA form, the CDR3 reads TGTGCCAGCAGTTTATATAAAGGGACAGGGGAGAAAAACATTCAGTACTTC. This encodes CASSLYKGTGEKNIQYF. The rearrangement links TRBV28 to TRBJ2-4; TRBD1 agrees at 10 bases. V shed 1 base, J shed 4 bases, and the junction held 7 bases outside the gene matches. Per germline, CDR1 MDHEN and CDR2 SYDVKM. CDR3 length: 17 amino acids.

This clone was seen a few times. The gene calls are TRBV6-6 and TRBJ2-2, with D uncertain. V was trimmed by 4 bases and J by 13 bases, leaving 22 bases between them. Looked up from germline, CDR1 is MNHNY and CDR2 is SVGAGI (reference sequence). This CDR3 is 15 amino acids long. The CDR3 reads CASSLSFGNPGRLFF. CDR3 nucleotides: TGTGCCAGCAGTTTATCTTTCGGTAACCCGGGTCGGCTGTTTTTT.

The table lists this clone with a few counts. In DNA, the CDR3 is TGTGCCACCAGCAGAGATATTGGACTACGGGCGAATCCGTACTTC. Translating gives CATSRDIGLRANPYF. The chain carries TRBV15 and TRBJ2-7; D might be TRBD2 (6 bases). The CDR3 sequence is 15 residues long. V shed 0 bases and J shed 12 bases, with 21 bases lying between them. CDR1 and CDR2 from the germline V gene are LNHNV and YYDKDF (reference sequence).

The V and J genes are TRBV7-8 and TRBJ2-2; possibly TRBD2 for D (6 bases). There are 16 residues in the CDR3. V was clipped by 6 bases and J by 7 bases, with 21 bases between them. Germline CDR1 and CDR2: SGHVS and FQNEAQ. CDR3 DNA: TGTGCCAGCAGTCGGACCTTAGGGACTGACGTCGGGGAGCTGTTTTTT. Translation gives CASSRTLGTDVGELFF.

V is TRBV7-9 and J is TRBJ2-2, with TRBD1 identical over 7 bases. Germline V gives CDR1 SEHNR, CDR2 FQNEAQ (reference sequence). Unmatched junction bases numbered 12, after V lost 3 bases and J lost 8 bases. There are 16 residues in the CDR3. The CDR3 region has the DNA TGTGCCAGCAGCTTTAATCGAAAGGGGGCTAAAGGGGAGCTGTTTTTT. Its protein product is CASSFNRKGAKGELFF.